This entry lists 5 T cell receptor beta chains sequenced from one sample in a study of CD8 T cells in Susac syndrome. It was with random hexamers that about 0.45 to 1 ug RNA was reverse transcribed. One entry per CDR3 protein results from TCRdb running MiXCR on the immunoSEQ multiplex PCR reads. The sample has more than 100,000 distinct CDR3 sequences, over 80% seen once. Sequenced input: CD8+ T cells from PBMCs. Every receptor here comes from a human donor with multiple sclerosis.

This clonotype was counted once. V is TRBV27 and J is TRBJ1-5, with no clear D. Germline lookup yields CDR1 MNHEY and CDR2 SMNVEV (reference sequence). The CDR3 totals 15 residues. Trimming removed 1 base at V and 3 bases at J, with 10 bases between. CDR3 loop: CASSLLGDLNQPQHF. The CDR3 coding sequence is TGTGCCAGCAGTTTATTGGGAGACCTCAATCAGCCCCAGCATTTT.

V is TRBV5-4 and J is TRBJ1-4; a weak D match, TRBD1 (6 bases). Deletions cut 5 bases from V and 0 bases from J, with 17 bases between. This CDR3 is 17 amino acids long. Germline V gene data show CDR1 as SGHNT and CDR2 as YYREEE (reference sequence). The CDR3 sequence: CASSYDTGHTTNEKLFF. DNA for the CDR3: TGTGCCAGCAGTTACGATACAGGGCACACAACTAATGAAAAACTGTTTTTT.

DNA of the CDR3: TGTGCCAGCAGTTTAGACGGCACCAAAGCTTTCTTT. It encodes CASSLDGTKAFF. The chain combines TRBV12-3 or TRBV12-4 with TRBJ1-1; D uncertain. This CDR3 is built from 12 residues. Trimming took 1 base from V and 9 from J, leaving 9 bases between them.

The rearrangement uses TRBV27 and TRBJ2-2, with TRBD2 matching over 8 bases. The V and J ends lost 4 bases and 7 bases, in that order; junction bases with no gene match: 5. CDR3 size: 14 residues. CDR1 is MNHEY and CDR2 is SMNVEV in the germline V gene (reference sequence). The CDR3 nucleotides are TGTGCCAGCAGTTCGGGACTAGAGATCGGGGAGCTGTTTTTT. Translating it yields CASSSGLEIGELFF.

The J gene is TRBJ2-1, the V gene TRBV6-4; D ambiguous. V lost 0 bases and J 3 bases, leaving 24 bases between the germline ends. This CDR3 is 20 amino acids long. From germline, CDR1 is MRHNA and CDR2 SNTAGT. The DNA of the CDR3 is TGTGCCAGCAGTGACTCTAAGCTGGGCGGAAGCCAACCACTCTACAATGAGCAGTTCTTC. Protein product: CASSDSKLGGSQPLYNEQFF.